The 30 T cell receptor beta chains reported below all come from one sample, sequenced in a study of blood T cells in healthy people across ages. Sample-barcoded 5' priming and a J-beta primer mix drove a second PCR of roughly 7 to 11 cycles. TCRdb analysed the 5' RACE reads with MiXCR anew, one entry per CDR3 protein. This sample has hundreds of thousands of distinct CDR3 sequences, with 32% found just once. Specimen: blood. These receptor sequences come from a woman aged 80 or older in good health.

At least ten counts were recorded for this clonotype. The chain uses TRBV20-1 and TRBJ2-7, with 11 positions matching TRBD1. The germline V gene has CDR1 DFQATT and CDR2 SNEGSKA (reference sequence). V gave up 3 bases and J gave up 6 bases; unmatched junction bases: 10. The CDR3 sequence is 15 residues long. CDR3 nucleotide sequence: TGCAGTGCTAGCCCCAGGACAGGGGGCCTCCTCGAGCAGTACTTC. Residues: CSASPRTGGLLEQYF.

This clonotype was picked up many times. The chain links TRBV5-6 to TRBJ1-5; D is ambiguous. CDR3 length: 13 amino acids. Germline V gene lookup returns CDR1 SGHDT and CDR2 YYEEEE. V was trimmed by 0 bases and J by 3 bases, leaving 4 bases between them. The CDR3: CASSLAYNQPQHF. The DNA for the CDR3 is TGTGCCAGCAGCTTGGCGTACAATCAGCCCCAGCATTTT.

V is TRBV12-3 or TRBV12-4 and J is TRBJ1-6; TRBD1 matches 7 bases. With V trimmed by 2 bases and J by 8 bases, 6 bases remained unmatched. The CDR3 extends over 15 amino acids. CDR3 in DNA: TGTGCCAGCAGTTTACACGGGACAGCATATTCACCCCTCCACTTT. Protein sequence: CASSLHGTAYSPLHF.

This clonotype was seen at least ten times. J is TRBJ2-7 and V is TRBV24-1, with no clear D. The CDR3 is 12 amino acids. Trimming left V 3 bases short and J 5 bases short, with 7 bases between. Germline V gene data show CDR1 as KGHDR and CDR2 as SFDVKD. The CDR3 DNA reads as TGTGCCACCAGTGATCGACTGAACGAGCAGTACTTC. Amino acid sequence: CATSDRLNEQYF.

V gene TRBV20-1 combines with J gene TRBJ2-5; TRBD2 matches at 7 bases. Per the germline V gene, CDR1 is DFQATT and CDR2 is SNEGSKA (reference sequence). CDR3 length: 13 residues. Trimming took 5 bases from V and 1 from J; bases not matched to a gene: 4. In nucleotides, the CDR3 is TGCAGTGCTTTGGGGGGGACCCAAGAGACCCAGTACTTC. It encodes CSALGGTQETQYF.

As regards this clonotype: The CDR3 carries no conserved terminal phenylalanine or tryptophan, so it likely arises from a read error. The CDR3 coding sequence is TGTGCCATCAGGGAGGGTCTCGCGAGCTCCTACAATGAGCAGTTCGTC. Its translation is CAIREGLASSYNEQFV. The chain carries TRBV10-3 and TRBJ2-1; weak D call: TRBD2 (6 bases). This CDR3 has 16 residues. Germline CDR1 is ENHRY and CDR2 is SYGVKD. The V gene lost 6 bases and the J gene lost 0 bases, with 15 bases spanning the gap.

Comment on this clonotype: One end of the junction does not line up with germline, which may come from a read error. The chain links TRBV7-7 to TRBJ2-2; D is unresolved. Per the germline V gene, CDR1 is SSHAT and CDR2 is FNYEAQ (reference sequence). This CDR3 is built from 13 residues. The CDR3 DNA reads TGTGCTAGCAGCTTATATGAATCCGGGGAGCTGTTTTTT. Protein sequence: CASSLYESGELFF.

For this clonotype: A junction boundary mismatches the germline segment, possibly from a read error. V usage is TRBV7-2 and J usage is TRBJ1-1; D might be TRBD1 (6 bases). Germline values: CDR1 SGHTA, CDR2 FQGNSA. The CDR3 totals 14 residues. The CDR3 here is CANSSYEGGTEAFF. The CDR3 DNA reads as TGTGCCAACAGCTCCTACGAGGGGGGTACTGAAGCTTTCTTT.

The table lists this clonotype with many counts. The chain combines TRBV29-1 with TRBJ2-7, with TRBD2 identical over 11 bases. The CDR3 sequence is 15 residues long. The J segment lost 5 bases and the V segment lost 4 bases, leaving 10 bases of the junction unmatched. Germline V CDR1 and CDR2: SQVTM, ANQGSEA. CDR3 sequence: CSVVLAGGIANEQYF. The DNA of the CDR3 is TGCAGCGTTGTCCTAGCGGGGGGTATAGCCAACGAGCAGTACTTC.

The chain recombines TRBV2 with TRBJ2-3, with 7 bases that match TRBD2. V trimming: 6 bases; J trimming: 2 bases; junction bases outside the gene matches: 8. The CDR3 has 15 amino acids. CDR1 and CDR2 (germline): SNHLY, FYNNEI. The CDR3 DNA is TGTGCCAGCAGGCTGACTAGCTGGGACACAGATACGCAGTATTTT. Translated: CASRLTSWDTDTQYF.

This clonotype was seen repeatedly, ten times or more. The CDR3 here is CATEGGHGYTF. CDR3 sequence (DNA): TGTGCCACCGAAGGAGGCCATGGCTACACCTTC. The genes are TRBV10-3 and TRBJ1-2; D gene unclear. Trimming stripped 10 bases from V and 6 bases from J, with 12 bases between. This CDR3 has 11 residues. Per germline, CDR1 ENHRY and CDR2 SYGVKD.

This chain uses TRBV7-9 with TRBJ1-1; D is unresolved. Trimming took 0 bases from V and 0 from J, leaving 8 bases between them. CDR1 and CDR2 (germline): SEHNR, FQNEAQ (reference sequence). The CDR3 consists of 15 residues. The chain's CDR3 is CASSLARSMNTEAFF. The CDR3 region has the DNA TGTGCCAGCAGCTTAGCACGGAGCATGAACACTGAAGCTTTCTTT.

Note on this clonotype: One end of the junction varies from germline; a read error may be responsible. The chain uses TRBV6-5 and TRBJ1-4; D uncertain. The CDR3 is 14 amino acids. Germline V gene sequence: CDR1 MNHEY, CDR2 SVGAGI. Here the CDR3 DNA reads TGTGCCAGCAGTTACCGGGAGCCGAATGAAAAACTGTATTTT. Encoded protein: CASSYREPNEKLYF.

The chain couples TRBV27 to TRBJ1-6; 7 positions agree with TRBD1. The J segment lost 4 bases and the V segment lost 6 bases, leaving 9 bases of the junction unmatched. Germline V gene data show CDR1 as MNHEY and CDR2 as SMNVEV (reference sequence). CDR3 length equals 16 residues. CDR3 DNA sequence: TGTGCCAGCAGCGGCACCGGGACAGAGTATAATTCACCCCTCCACTTT. It translates to CASSGTGTEYNSPLHF.

This clonotype was observed once. A junction boundary mismatches the germline segment, possibly from a read error. The V and J genes are TRBV7-3 and TRBJ2-2; D possibly corresponds to TRBD2 (5 bases). Germline V gives CDR1 SGHTA, CDR2 FQGTGA. The CDR3 consists of 11 residues. The CDR3 protein is CASSLDGKLFF. The CDR3 DNA reads as TGTGCCAGCAGCTTGGACGGGAAGCTGTTTTTT.

This clonotype came up many times. The J gene is TRBJ1-2, the V gene TRBV9; D call uncertain. From germline, CDR1 is SGDLS and CDR2 YYNGEE. Trimming removed 4 bases from V and 4 bases from J, with 17 bases in between. The CDR3 has 15 amino acids. CDR3 sequence (DNA): TGTGCCAGCAGCCCATCTGGGAGCTCCGTCTATGGCTACACCTTC. Translation: CASSPSGSSVYGYTF.

CDR3 in DNA: TGTGCCAGCAGCCGAGAGTACCAAGAGACCCAGTACTTC. It specifies CASSREYQETQYF. This chain connects TRBV5-4 to TRBJ2-5; D gene unclear. The CDR3 loop spans 13 amino acids. CDR1 is SGHNT, CDR2 YYREEE, per germline (reference sequence). Trimming took off 4 bases at V and 0 bases at J, with 7 bases between the two ends.

Ten or more counts support this clonotype. This chain links TRBV6-6 with TRBJ1-1, with a tentative D call TRBD1 (6 bases). This CDR3 spans 14 amino acids. The V gene lost 0 bases and the J gene lost 2 bases, with 7 bases spanning the gap. Per germline, CDR1 MNHNY and CDR2 SVGAGI (reference sequence). CDR3 in DNA: TGTGCCAGCAGTTACTCAGGGGGTAACACTGAAGCTTTCTTT. It translates to CASSYSGGNTEAFF.

Comments on this clonotype: Possible read error: a much larger clone is one base away. The chain carries TRBV9 and TRBJ1-2, with D perhaps TRBD1 (5 bases). The CDR3 sequence is 14 residues long. Germline V gives CDR1 SGDLS, CDR2 YYNGEE. CDR3 region: CTSSTNQGVRGYTF. CDR3 nucleotide sequence: TGTACCAGCAGCACCAACCAGGGAGTTCGGGGCTACACCTTC.

This clonotype occurred a few times. The rearrangement links TRBV6-5 to TRBJ1-5; the match to TRBD1 covers 7 bases. The CDR3 covers 15 residues. Trimming took 0 bases from V and 7 from J; bases not matched to a gene: 6. Germline-derived CDR1 and CDR2 are MNHEY and SVGAGI. The CDR3 is CASSYSNRGGQPQHF. The CDR3 DNA reads TGTGCCAGCAGTTACTCGAACAGGGGAGGACAGCCCCAGCATTTT.

This clonotype was observed many times. This could be a read error, since a much larger clone is one nucleotide away. The chain links TRBV10-3 to TRBJ1-4; the match to TRBD1 covers 9 bases. V was pared by 6 bases and J by 8 bases, with 7 bases of the junction left unmatched. Germline V CDR1 and CDR2: ENHRY, SYGVKD. The CDR3 spans 14 residues. The DNA of the CDR3 is TGTGCCATCAGGGCGATGGGGACAGGGGAAAAACTGTTTTTT. This encodes CAIRAMGTGEKLFF.

This clonotype was recorded at least ten times. The CDR3 protein is CASRPGTSNTEAFF. The DNA of the CDR3 is TGTGCCAGCAGACCCGGGACATCGAACACTGAAGCTTTCTTT. The chain uses TRBV12-3 or TRBV12-4 and TRBJ1-1; tentatively, D is TRBD1 (6 bases). The ends were cut back, 6 bases at V and 1 base at J, with 12 bases in the middle. The CDR3 is 14 amino acids.

As regards this clonotype: A much larger clone differs by one base, so this may be a read error. The chain carries TRBV12-3 or TRBV12-4 and TRBJ2-5; tentatively, D is TRBD1 (5 bases). The CDR3 extends over 16 amino acids. The CDR3 loop reads CAGSLSGLGLQETQYF. The CDR3, as DNA: TGTGCCGGCAGTTTATCAGGGCTAGGCCTTCAAGAGACCCAGTACTTC.

V and J are TRBV7-2 and TRBJ2-3, with 7 nucleotides matching TRBD2. CDR1 and CDR2 from the germline V gene are SGHTA and FQGNSA. Trimming cost V 0 bases and J 4 bases; bases outside gene matches: 4. There are 15 residues in the CDR3. The CDR3: CASSLAGRVADTQYF. In DNA, the CDR3 is TGTGCCAGCAGCTTAGCGGGGAGGGTCGCAGATACGCAGTATTTT.

This clonotype was seen just once. Being one base from a much bigger clone, this may be a read error. The V call is TRBV20-1, the J call TRBJ2-7; TRBD1 is a possible D gene (8 bases). The length of the CDR3 is 15 residues. V lost 8 bases and J lost 5, with 25 bases in between. Germline V gene sequence: CDR1 DFQATT, CDR2 SNEGSKA (reference sequence). CDR3 in DNA: TGCAGTACCTGGGGCCGCGACAGGGGAGGGAACGAGCAGTACTTC. Amino acids: CSTWGRDRGGNEQYF.

The table lists this clonotype with a few counts. This CDR3 reads CASSLGWAEGETQYF. The CDR3 DNA follows: TGTGCCAGCAGCTTAGGCTGGGCCGAGGGGGAGACCCAGTACTTC. This chain connects TRBV7-9 to TRBJ2-5; possibly TRBD1 or TRBD2 for D (5 bases each). Deletions cut 1 base from V and 5 bases from J, with 14 bases between. The CDR3 covers 15 residues. Germline V gene data show CDR1 as SEHNR and CDR2 as FQNEAQ (reference sequence). The full variable domain, completed using reference TRBV7-9 and TRBJ2-5, is DTGVSQNPRHKITKRGQNVTFRCDPISEHNRLYWYRQTLGQGPEFLTYFQNEAQLEKSRLLSDRFSAERPKGSFSTLEIQRTEQGDSAMYLCASSLGWAEGETQYFGPGTRLLVL.

This clonotype was counted at least ten times. V usage is TRBV5-6 and J usage is TRBJ2-1, with 12 bases fitting TRBD1. V lost 4 bases and J lost 10; bases outside the gene matches: 9. The CDR3 totals 15 residues. Germline CDR1 is SGHDT and CDR2 is YYEEEE. CDR3 in amino acids: CASSPGTGGMREQFF. CDR3 DNA sequence: TGTGCCAGCAGCCCCGGGACAGGGGGCATGAGGGAGCAGTTCTTC.

This clonotype was seen only a few times. With a much larger clone just one base away, this may be a read error. This chain connects TRBV7-9 to TRBJ1-5; D call uncertain. The germline gives CDR1 SEHNR, CDR2 FQNEAQ (reference sequence). Between the trimmed V and J ends, which lost 6 bases and 7 bases, there was a span of 16 bases. The CDR3 length is 14 residues. DNA for the CDR3: TGTGCCAGCAGGCCAGATCCCCCGGGCCAGCCCCAGCATTTT. This gives the protein CASRPDPPGQPQHF.

This clonotype was counted at least ten times. The V and J genes are TRBV6-1 and TRBJ2-7, with a tentative D call TRBD1 (5 bases). Germline CDR1 reads MNHNS; CDR2 reads SASEGT. The CDR3 length is 14 residues. The V gene lost 6 bases and the J gene lost 5 bases, with 17 bases spanning the gap. CDR3 bases: TGTGCCAGCAGCGTCGATCAGGGTGGTAACGAGCAGTACTTC. Translation gives CASSVDQGGNEQYF.

Points on this clonotype: A much larger clonotype is one base distant, so this may be a read error. The chain recombines TRBV9 with TRBJ2-3; 12 bases agree with TRBD1. Trimming removed 0 bases from V and 4 bases from J; junction bases left unmatched: 3. Germline assignment: CDR1 SGDLS and CDR2 YYNGEE. The CDR3 is 16 amino acids. For the CDR3, the DNA is TGTGCCAGCAGCGTAGTGGGACAGGGGGCGGCAGATACGCAGTATTTT. It is translated as CASSVVGQGAADTQYF. Based on the CDR3 plus reference TRBV9 and TRBJ2-3, the full variable domain is DSGVTQTPKHLITATGQRVTLRCSPRSGDLSVYWYQQSLDQGLQFLIQYYNGEERAKGNILERFSAQQFPDLHSELNLSSLELGDSALYFCASSVVGQGAADTQYFGPGTRLTVL.